The 2 T cell receptor beta chains presented below share a single source sample, sequenced in a study of control samples from healthy donors and cancer patients. Method: immunoSEQ multiplex PCR; TCRdb's copy keeps in-frame clones and lacks some. The data show 350,000 to 450,000 clones, 90% seen once. The sequenced sample was PBMCs. These receptors all stem from a man between 40 and 49 years old with head and neck cancer.

This chain connects TRBV7-2 to TRBJ2-2, with 9 positions matching TRBD2. The CDR3 covers 16 residues. CDR1 and CDR2 (germline): SGHTA, FQGNSA. V shed 5 bases, J shed 3 bases, and the junction held 7 bases outside the gene matches. The CDR3 here is CASSQERGADTGELFF. In DNA, the CDR3 is TGTGCCAGCAGCCAGGAGCGGGGGGCCGACACCGGGGAGCTGTTTTTT.

The chain employs TRBV28 and TRBJ2-2, with D perhaps matching TRBD1 or TRBD2 (6 bases each). Trimming left V 11 bases short and J 3 bases short, with 10 bases between. The V gene's germline CDR1 is MDHEN and CDR2 SYDVKM. The CDR3 loop spans 12 amino acids. Written as DNA, the CDR3 is TGTGCCGTAAGGGGGGACACCGGGGAGCTGTTTTTT. It encodes CAVRGDTGELFF.